The next 21 T cell receptor beta chains were all read from a single sample in a study of cytomegalovirus exposure and HLA in healthy donors. The study ran its PCR with 60 Vbeta and 13 Jbeta primers. The protocol was immunoSEQ multiplex PCR, while the TCRdb copy is restricted to in-frame clones and leaves out a portion. Here the sample spans about 160,000 clones, about 88% being singletons. What was sequenced was PBMCs. These TCRs come from a man between 18 and 29 years old in good health and CMV-seropositive.

This clone was recorded once. The chain joins TRBV2 to TRBJ2-1, with 14 nucleotides matching TRBD2. This CDR3 has 15 residues. Germline V gene data show CDR1 as SNHLY and CDR2 as FYNNEI. Trimming cost V 10 bases and J 5 bases; bases outside gene matches: 7. CDR3 bases: TGTGCCACCGAACCGGGACTAGCGGGGGACAATGAGCAGTTCTTC. Its translation is CATEPGLAGDNEQFF. Drawing the rest from reference TRBV2 and TRBJ2-1, the complete variable domain is EPEVTQTPSHQVTQMGQEVILRCVPISNHLYFYWYRQILGQKVEFLVSFYNNEISEKSEIFDDQFSVERPDGSNFTLKIRSTKLEDSAMYFCATEPGLAGDNEQFFGPGTRLTVL.

The rearrangement links TRBV5-1 to TRBJ2-7; D may be TRBD1 (5 bases). CDR1 SGHRS and CDR2 YFSETQ come from the germline V gene. The CDR3 is made up of 12 amino acids. V lost 2 bases to trimming and J lost 2 bases, with 5 bases between them. The CDR3 DNA reads TGCGCCAGCAGCTTAGGGGCCTACGAGCAGTACTTC. Amino acid sequence: CASSLGAYEQYF.

The rearrangement links TRBV5-4 to TRBJ1-2; 10 bases fit TRBD1. CDR3 size: 16 residues. With V trimmed by 4 bases and J by 0 bases, 6 bases remained unmatched. The V gene's germline CDR1 is SGHNT and CDR2 YYREEE (reference sequence). The CDR3 region has the DNA TGTGCCAGCAGCCAGGGACAGGGGCCCCCTAACTATGGCTACACCTTC. It is translated as CASSQGQGPPNYGYTF.

This chain links TRBV13 with TRBJ1-2; 7 nucleotides match TRBD1. The V gene end was trimmed by 3 bases and the J gene end by 3 bases; junction bases not matched to a gene: 1. Germline assignment: CDR1 PRHDT and CDR2 FYEKMQ (reference sequence). This CDR3 region has 13 residues. The CDR3: CASSFGTDYGYTF. CDR3 sequence (DNA): TGTGCCAGCAGCTTCGGGACAGACTATGGCTACACCTTC. The full variable domain, in which reference TRBV13 and TRBJ1-2 provide the parts outside the CDR3, is AAGVIQSPRHLIKEKRETATLKCYPIPRHDTVYWYQQGPGQDPQFLISFYEKMQSDKGSIPDRFSAQQFSDYHSELNMSSLELGDSALYFCASSFGTDYGYTFGSGTRLTVV.

The chain is built from TRBV19 and TRBJ1-4, with D uncertain. The CDR3 covers 15 residues. Germline V gives CDR1 LNHDA, CDR2 SQIVND (reference sequence). Trimming removed 7 bases at V and 7 bases at J, with 19 bases between. The CDR3 reads CASTPLTGGSEKLFF. In nucleotides, the CDR3 is TGTGCCAGTACCCCACTGACCGGAGGAAGTGAAAAACTGTTTTTT.

The V gene is TRBV27, the J gene TRBJ1-6; D remains unclear. Germline loops: CDR1 MNHEY, CDR2 SMNVEV (reference sequence). The CDR3 has 16 residues. Trimming took off 3 bases at V and 9 bases at J, with 18 bases between the two ends. The CDR3 reads CASSFGVEQMVSPLHF. For the CDR3, the DNA is TGTGCCAGCAGTTTCGGGGTGGAACAGATGGTTTCACCCCTCCACTTT.

This clone was observed a few times. This chain uses TRBV20-1 with TRBJ1-2; the D is unclear. Germline V gene lookup returns CDR1 DFQATT and CDR2 SNEGSKA (reference sequence). The CDR3 covers 8 residues. V shed 8 bases and J shed 8 bases, with 6 bases lying between them. The CDR3 loop reads CSLEGYTF. In nucleotides, the CDR3 is TGCAGTCTTGAGGGCTACACCTTC.

This chain links TRBV9 with TRBJ2-3, with TRBD2 matching over 12 bases. The CDR3 is 18 amino acids. Germline CDR1 is SGDLS and CDR2 is YYNGEE. Germline trimming cut 3 bases from V and 5 bases from J; bases unmatched to any gene: 13. The DNA for the CDR3 is TGTGCCAGCAGCGACCCCGGGACTAGCGGGTCTGTGGGAGATACGCAGTATTTT. This codes for CASSDPGTSGSVGDTQYF.

The chain has TRBV27 and TRBJ1-6; 8 bases fit TRBD1. Unmatched junction bases numbered 3, after V lost 7 bases and J lost 7 bases. CDR1 is MNHEY and CDR2 is SMNVEV in the germline V gene (reference sequence). This CDR3 has 13 residues. The CDR3 is CASITGGNSPLHF. The CDR3 bases are TGTGCCAGCATTACAGGGGGGAATTCACCCCTCCACTTT.

This chain uses TRBV30 with TRBJ2-7, with a tentative D call TRBD2 (6 bases). The V end lost 0 bases, the J end lost 0 bases, and 9 bases lay between the germline ends. CDR1 and CDR2 from the germline V gene are GTSNPN and SVGIG (reference sequence). The CDR3 totals 14 residues. DNA for the CDR3: TGTGCCTGGAGTGTTGGCGGGGACTCCTACGAGCAGTACTTC. It encodes CAWSVGGDSYEQYF.

The chain is built from TRBV7-2 and TRBJ1-3; possible D gene TRBD1, 6 bases. From germline, CDR1 is SGHTA and CDR2 FQGNSA. This CDR3 has 15 amino acids. Trimming took off 6 bases at V and 0 bases at J, with 12 bases between the two ends. The CDR3 protein is CASSSDRPSGNTIYF. The CDR3, as DNA: TGTGCCAGCAGTTCCGACAGGCCCTCTGGAAACACCATATATTTT.

The V gene is TRBV7-2, the J gene TRBJ2-3, with 9 bases lining up with TRBD2. The germline gives CDR1 SGHTA, CDR2 FQGNSA. V shed 7 bases, J shed 6 bases, and the junction held 11 bases outside the gene matches. The CDR3 covers 15 residues. The CDR3 DNA follows: TGTGCCAGCACCAGAGGGGCGGGGGGGCCGGATACGCAGTATTTT. It yields the protein CASTRGAGGPDTQYF.

The chain employs TRBV7-6 and TRBJ2-3, with TRBD2 identical over 8 bases. Losses at the gene ends were 2 bases for V and 6 bases for J; bases not matched to a gene: 13. This CDR3 has 17 amino acids. Germline CDR1 reads SGHVS; CDR2 reads FNYEAQ. CDR3 DNA sequence: TGTGCCAGCAGCTTAATCGGGAGCGGGGGTCGTGTGGATACGCAGTATTTT. Its translation is CASSLIGSGGRVDTQYF.

This clone was counted once. The V and J genes are TRBV11-3 and TRBJ2-5; D is perhaps TRBD2 (7 bases). Germline V gene lookup returns CDR1 SGHNT and CDR2 YENEEA. The CDR3 length is 15 residues. Trimming removed 4 bases from V and 0 bases from J, with 12 bases in between. CDR3 residues: CASSSGGAYQETQYF. CDR3 in DNA: TGTGCCAGCAGCTCGGGGGGCGCATACCAAGAGACCCAGTACTTC.

This rearrangement joins TRBV11-2 to TRBJ2-1; 11 bases match TRBD2. The V segment lost 5 bases and the J segment 3 bases; nucleotides outside the gene matches: 9. The CDR3 has 17 residues. Germline CDR1 reads SGHAT; CDR2 reads FQNNGV. The CDR3 DNA reads TGTGCCAGCAGCCTAGGCGCTAGCGGGGGGAACTACAATGAGCAGTTCTTC. Protein product: CASSLGASGGNYNEQFF. The whole variable domain, remainder taken from reference TRBV11-2 and TRBJ2-1, is EAGVAQSPRYKIIEKRQSVAFWCNPISGHATLYWYQQILGQGPKLLIQFQNNGVVDDSQLPKDRFSAERLKGVDSTLKIQPAKLEDSAVYLCASSLGASGGNYNEQFFGPGTRLTVL.

The chain uses TRBV10-3 and TRBJ1-5; D call uncertain. V was cut by 7 bases and J by 7 bases, with 17 bases left in between. The CDR3 length is 14 residues. From germline, CDR1 is ENHRY and CDR2 SYGVKD. The DNA for the CDR3 is TGTGCCATCAAAGGAGGGTCTGATGGGCAGCCCCAGCATTTT. Translating gives CAIKGGSDGQPQHF.

This sequence joins TRBV11-3 and TRBJ2-7; no firm D call. The CDR3 consists of 14 residues. Germline assignment: CDR1 SGHNT and CDR2 YENEEA. Trimming stripped 0 bases from V and 2 bases from J, with 8 bases between. This CDR3 is CASSLETGPYEQYF. Written as DNA, the CDR3 is TGTGCCAGCAGCTTAGAAACGGGTCCCTACGAGCAGTACTTC.

The genes are TRBV11-2 and TRBJ2-5; 7 nucleotides align to TRBD1. The J call could be wrong; TRBJ2-7 is a better fit for the DNA end. CDR1 is SGHAT and CDR2 is FQNNGV in the germline V gene. The CDR3 extends over 18 amino acids. The CDR3 loop is CASSSLTGTGRATYEQYF. CDR3 coding DNA: TGTGCCAGCAGTTCCTTGACAGGGACGGGTCGGGCTACCTACGAGCAGTACTTC.

The chain combines TRBV11-3 with TRBJ2-5; the match to TRBD2 covers 8 bases. Germline-derived CDR1 and CDR2 are SGHNT and YENEEA. CDR3 length: 16 amino acids. Losses at the gene ends were 4 bases for V and 2 bases for J; bases not matched to a gene: 9. The CDR3 here is CASSSRRAGEQETQYF. The CDR3 DNA is TGTGCCAGCAGCTCCCGGAGAGCGGGGGAACAAGAGACCCAGTACTTC. The variable domain in full, with the rest retrieved from reference TRBV11-3 and TRBJ2-5, is EAGVVQSPRYKIIEKKQPVAFWCNPISGHNTLYWYLQNLGQGPELLIRYENEEAVDDSQLPKDRFSAERLKGVDSTLKIQPAELGDSAVYLCASSSRRAGEQETQYFGPGTRLLVL.

The chain combines TRBV2 with TRBJ1-5; 9 bases are shared with TRBD1. The CDR3 is 13 amino acids. J gave up 4 bases and V 6 bases, and 1 base lay outside the gene matches. The germline gives CDR1 SNHLY, CDR2 FYNNEI. The CDR3 DNA sequence: TGTGCCAGCAGAGGACAGGGGAATCAGCCCCAGCATTTT. It encodes CASRGQGNQPQHF.

The V gene is TRBV5-6, the J gene TRBJ2-3; D is perhaps TRBD2 (7 bases). V gave up 3 bases and J gave up 4 bases, with 18 bases separating them. The CDR3 length is 16 residues. Germline V lookup: CDR1 SGHDT, CDR2 YYEEEE. CDR3 loop: CASSSTGGPKADTQYF. CDR3 nucleotides: TGTGCCAGCAGCTCAACGGGGGGCCCCAAGGCAGATACGCAGTATTTT.